The sequence of this T cell receptor (beta chain) was determined in a study of blood T cell repertoires in COVID-19. Looking at the study overall: Italy, Spain and the United States were the sources of the convalescent and acute COVID-19 samples.

CDR1 and CDR2 (germline): SGHNT, YYREEE (reference sequence). The CDR3 is 14 residues long. V dropped 1 base and J dropped 8; count of bases not matched to a gene: 3. How the authors handled the data: Estimated nucleated cell counts came from reference gene primer amplification. Method: immunoSEQ multiplex PCR; TCRdb's copy keeps in-frame clones and lacks some. V, J and clone size are taken as reported in that table, and D and trimming were inferred from the DNA itself. Of roughly 480,000 clones listed, 89% are singletons. Sequenced sample: peripheral blood. This clonotype originated in a young man with COVID-19, enrolled during active disease. The chain combines TRBV5-4 with TRBJ2-1, with 10 bases identical to TRBD2. DNA of the CDR3: TGTGCCAGCAGCTTGCCTAGCGGGAGCTATGAGCAGTTCTTC. Translated, it gives CASSLPSGSYEQFF. Complete variable domain (other parts from reference TRBV5-4 and TRBJ2-1): ETGVTQSPTHLIKTRGQQVTLRCSSQSGHNTVSWYQQALGQGPQFIFQYYREEENGRGNFPPRFSGLQFPNYSSELNVNALELDDSALYLCASSLPSGSYEQFFGPGTRLTVL.